The TCR beta chain described here comes from a study of early T cells in non-severe SARS-CoV-2 infection. This clonotype was seen a handful of times. V lost 4 bases, J lost 3 bases, and 11 bases lay in between. The CDR3 is 14 residues long. Germline CDR1 reads LNHDA; CDR2 reads SQIVND (reference sequence). Attached unique molecular identifiers marked individual cDNA molecules. TCRdb reanalysed the 5' RACE reads using MiXCR and keeps one entry per CDR3 protein. The sample has 84,000 or so distinct CDR3 sequences; around 15% are singletons. The origin of this receptor is an adult who was a healthcare worker with PCR-confirmed SARS-CoV-2 infection or an uninfected control (not recorded which). The rearrangement uses TRBV19 and TRBJ2-3; the D gene is possibly TRBD2 (5 bases). Sequenced: whole blood. Here the CDR3 DNA reads TGTGCCAGTAGTAACGTAGCGAATACAGATACGCAGTATTTT. This gives the protein CASSNVANTDTQYF.